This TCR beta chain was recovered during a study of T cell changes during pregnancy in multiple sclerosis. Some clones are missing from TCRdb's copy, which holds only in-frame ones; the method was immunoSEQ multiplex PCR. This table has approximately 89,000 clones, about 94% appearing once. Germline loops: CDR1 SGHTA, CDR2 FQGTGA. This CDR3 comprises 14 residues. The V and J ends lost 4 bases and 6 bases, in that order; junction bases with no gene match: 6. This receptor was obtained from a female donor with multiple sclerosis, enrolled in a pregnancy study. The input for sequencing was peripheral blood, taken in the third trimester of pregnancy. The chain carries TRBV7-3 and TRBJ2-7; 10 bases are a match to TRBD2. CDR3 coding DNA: TGTGCCAGCAGCTACAGCGGGGGGGCACGCGAGCAGTACTTC. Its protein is CASSYSGGAREQYF.